These 6 T cell receptor beta chains originate from one sample sequenced in a study of blood T cell repertoires in COVID-19. This table comes from immunoSEQ multiplex PCR, and its TCRdb copy is limited to in-frame clones, with some not included. The sample contains just over 80,000 clones, roughly 90% of which appear only once. Sequencing input: PBMCs or T cells enriched from blood (not recorded which). Every receptor here comes from a woman between 50 and 59 years old with acute COVID-19.

The rearrangement uses TRBV30 and TRBJ1-5, with 8 bases aligning to TRBD1. Germline V gives CDR1 GTSNPN, CDR2 SVGIG (reference sequence). CDR3 length equals 15 residues. V shed 2 bases, J shed 4 bases, and the junction held 7 bases outside the gene matches. The CDR3: CAWSPLTGGNQPQHF. In nucleotides, the CDR3 is TGTGCCTGGAGTCCCCTCACAGGGGGAAATCAGCCCCAGCATTTT.

The chain is built from TRBV7-9 and TRBJ2-7; D not resolved. CDR1 SEHNR and CDR2 FQNEAQ come from the germline V gene (reference sequence). Trimming shortened V by 1 base and J by 4 bases, and 8 bases separated the two germline ends. This CDR3 spans 13 amino acids. As DNA, the CDR3 is TGTGCCAGCAGCTTAGGCGGAGTATACGAGCAGTACTTC. Translating it yields CASSLGGVYEQYF.

V is TRBV27 and J is TRBJ1-2; D is possibly TRBD1 (6 bases). Trimming stripped 3 bases from V and 4 bases from J, with 18 bases between. CDR3 size: 16 residues. CDR1 and CDR2 from the germline V gene are MNHEY and SMNVEV (reference sequence). CDR3 nucleotide sequence: TGTGCCAGCAGTTTCTGGGCCGCCGGGACACTCTATGGCTACACCTTC. It is translated as CASSFWAAGTLYGYTF.

This sequence joins TRBV6-1 and TRBJ2-2; D unresolved. Germline CDR1 MNHNS, CDR2 SASEGT. With 0 bases removed from V and 5 bases from J, the gap between germline ends came to 7 bases. The CDR3 has 14 residues. As DNA, the CDR3 is TGTGCCAGCAGTGAAGCGCTGGCAACCGGGGAGCTGTTTTTT. Translating it yields CASSEALATGELFF.

V gene TRBV6-5 combines with J gene TRBJ2-2; 10 positions match TRBD2. Germline V CDR1 and CDR2: MNHEY, SVGAGI. V lost 6 bases and J lost 5; bases outside the gene matches: 6. The length of the CDR3 is 15 residues. The CDR3 loop is CASRISGRLTGELFF. The CDR3 DNA reads TGTGCCAGCAGAATTAGCGGGAGGCTTACCGGGGAGCTGTTTTTT.

J is TRBJ1-4 and V is TRBV6-2 or TRBV6-3, with D possibly being TRBD1 (6 bases). The CDR3 sequence is 15 residues long. CDR1 MNHEY and CDR2 SVGEGT come from the germline V gene. Deletions cut 2 bases from V and 0 bases from J, with 7 bases between. For the CDR3, the DNA is TGTGCCAGCAGTTACGGGGGCGCAACTAATGAAAAACTGTTTTTT. Translating it yields CASSYGGATNEKLFF.